The rows below give T cell receptor beta chains drawn from one sample of a study of CD8+ T cells in alopecia areata. The table came from immunoSEQ multiplex PCR; TCRdb's copy has only in-frame clones and leaves some out. In the table there are 200,000 to 250,000 clones, under 70% of which are singletons. The material was CD4+ T cells sorted from blood, obtained at approximately week 45, from a patient treated with tofacitinib. All receptors derive from a human donor with alopecia areata. CDR3s include the opening cysteine and the closing phenylalanine or tryptophan. Each record gives: V gene, J gene, clone size, D gene, CDR3 DNA, CDR3 protein. D genes are given only for firm matches. Clone size is stated in some rows and not others, as once, few, many or a class when expanded.

TRBV5-1,TRBJ2-2,NA,TRBD2,TGCGCCAGCAACCCGGGAGGAAACACCGGGGAGCTGTTTTTT,CASNPGGNTGELFF
TRBV19,TRBJ1-1,NA,NA,TGTGCCAGTAGTAAACAGTACAACAATGATGAAGCTTTCTTT,CASSKQYNNDEAFF
TRBV9,TRBJ1-2,few,NA,TGTGCCAGCAGCGTCTCGGACAGAAGAGACTATGGCTACACCTTC,CASSVSDRRDYGYTF
TRBV10-2,TRBJ1-2,NA,NA,TGCGCCAGCAGTGCACAATATGGCTACACCTTC,CASSAQYGYTF
TRBV27,TRBJ1-2,NA,NA,TGTGCCAGCAGTTTTAATAGCAACTATGGCTACACCTTC,CASSFNSNYGYTF
TRBV30,TRBJ2-5,NA,TRBD1,TGTGCCTGGAGTGTACGGGACAGGGGGCTAGGAGACCAGTACTTC,CAWSVRDRGLGDQYF
TRBV13,TRBJ2-2,NA,TRBD2,TGTGCCAGCAGCTTAAGCGGGGGGGCCCGTTCCGGGGAGCTGTTTTTT,CASSLSGGARSGELFF
TRBV5-8,TRBJ2-3,NA,TRBD1,TGTGCCAGCCAGACAGGGGCCAGTAGCACAGATACGCAGTATTTT,CASQTGASSTDTQYF
TRBV4-3,TRBJ2-2,few,NA,TGCGCCAGCAGCCCCGACACCTACACCGGGGAGCTGTTTTTT,CASSPDTYTGELFF
TRBV5-1,TRBJ2-5,NA,NA,TGCGCCAGCAGCTTGAAGGCAGGGGAAGGGACCCAGTACTTC,CASSLKAGEGTQYF
TRBV11-3,TRBJ1-1,NA,NA,TGTGCCAGCAGCCGAGGGGGACGAGGTGAAGCTTTCTTT,CASSRGGRGEAFF
TRBV7-6,TRBJ1-6,NA,NA,TGTGCCAGCAGCCCAGGCGGCCAAGGGGCGCTCTCCTATAATTCACCCCTCCACTTT,CASSPGGQGALSYNSPLHF
TRBV5-1,TRBJ1-4,NA,NA,TGCGCCAGCAGCCCATTACCTTCTAATGAAAAACTGTTTTTT,CASSPLPSNEKLFF
TRBV9,TRBJ1-3,NA,NA,TGTGCCAGCAGCGTAGAGGACTACTCTGGAAACACCATATATTTT,CASSVEDYSGNTIYF
TRBV5-1,TRBJ2-3,many,TRBD2,TGCGCCAGCAGCTTGGCCCCACTAGCGGGGGGGTCCACAGATACGCAGTATTTT,CASSLAPLAGGSTDTQYF
TRBV27,TRBJ2-5,NA,NA,TGTGCCAGCAGTTATTCGGACGCCGGCCGGGAGACCCAGTACTTC,CASSYSDAGRETQYF
TRBV29-1,TRBJ2-2,few,NA,TGCAGCGTTGGCCAGGGTAGAAACACCGGGGAGCTGTTTTTT,CSVGQGRNTGELFF
TRBV9,TRBJ2-1,NA,TRBD2,TGTGCCAGCAGCGTAGCGGGGGGTACATCAACCTACAATGAGCAGTTCTTC,CASSVAGGTSTYNEQFF
TRBV5-1,TRBJ1-5,NA,TRBD1,TGCGCCAGCAGCCCCGGGGGGACAGACAATCAGCCCCAGCATTTT,CASSPGGTDNQPQHF
TRBV14,TRBJ1-1,NA,TRBD1,TGTGCCAGCAGCCTCGACAGGGTGGTCACTGAAGCTTTCTTT,CASSLDRVVTEAFF
TRBV30,TRBJ1-6,few,NA,TGTGCCTCGCGGGACGGGAATTCACCCCTCCACTTT,CASRDGNSPLHF
TRBV11-1,TRBJ2-3,NA,NA,TGTGCCAGCAGCTTAGTGGCCGGGGACCGACGCACAGATACGCAGTATTTT,CASSLVAGDRRTDTQYF
TRBV29-1,TRBJ2-5,NA,TRBD1,TGCAGCGCCTCGGACAGGGCAGCGACCCAGTACTTC,CSASDRAATQYF
TRBV5-1,TRBJ2-1,NA,NA,TGCGCCAGCAGCCTGAGCGGGCGGCACAATGAGCAGTTCTTC,CASSLSGRHNEQFF
TRBV6-5,TRBJ1-1,NA,NA,TGTGCCAGCAGTCCCACCGGGGGGAACACTGAAGCTTTCTTT,CASSPTGGNTEAFF
TRBV4-3,TRBJ2-2,once,NA,TGCGCCAGCAGCAAGCACATCCTCAACACCGGGGAGCTGTTTTTT,CASSKHILNTGELFF
TRBV29-1,TRBJ1-1,NA,NA,TGCAGCGTTGAACCCTACACTGAAGCTTTCTTT,CSVEPYTEAFF
TRBV5-4,TRBJ2-2,NA,NA,TGTGCCAGCAGCTTAGGGTCCCAGGGAACGGACACCGGGGAGCTGTTTTTT,CASSLGSQGTDTGELFF
TRBV7-2,TRBJ2-7,few,NA,TGTGCCAGCAGCTTCCGGGACGGGGACACCTACGAGCAGTACTTC,CASSFRDGDTYEQYF
TRBV6-1,TRBJ1-5,NA,NA,TGTGCCAGCATGACGTTGCATCAGCCCCAGCATTTT,CASMTLHQPQHF
TRBV2,TRBJ1-5,NA,TRBD1,TGTGCCAGCATGGGACAGAATCAGCCCCAGCATTTT,CASMGQNQPQHF
TRBV27,TRBJ2-1,NA,TRBD2,TGTGCCAGCAGTTTGGGACTAGCGGGGGCCGAGCAGTTCTTC,CASSLGLAGAEQFF
TRBV5-1,TRBJ1-1,NA,NA,TGCGCCAGCAGTTTGGTTTGGGGGAAGATGAACACTGAAGCTTTCTTT,CASSLVWGKMNTEAFF
TRBV5-1,TRBJ1-4,NA,NA,TGCGCCAGCAGCTTAGATACAACTAATGAAAAACTGTTTTTT,CASSLDTTNEKLFF
TRBV30,TRBJ1-5,NA,TRBD1,TGTGCCTGGGGCGGACAGGGGGCCGGACTACACAATCAGCCCCAGCATTTT,CAWGGQGAGLHNQPQHF
TRBV2,TRBJ1-1,NA,NA,TGTGCCAGCAGAGGCCTGACGGACACTGAAGCTTTCTTT,CASRGLTDTEAFF
TRBV5-1,TRBJ2-1,NA,NA,TGCGCCAGCAGCTTGGTCTCGCGGACCTACAATGAGCAGTTCTTC,CASSLVSRTYNEQFF
TRBV19,TRBJ1-5,NA,NA,TGTGCCAGTAGTATCTTGGGTAAACCGGGGCAGCCCCAGCATTTT,CASSILGKPGQPQHF
TRBV11-2,TRBJ2-5,few,NA,TGTGCCAGCACCTCCCGAGAGACCCAGTACTTC,CASTSRETQYF
TRBV9,TRBJ2-1,NA,NA,TGTGCCAGCAGCGTTTCCTCGGTTTACAATGAGCAGTTCTTC,CASSVSSVYNEQFF
TRBV15,TRBJ2-6,NA,TRBD2,TGTGCCACCAGCTACGGGACTAGCGGGGGGAAAGATGGGGCCAACGTCCTGACTTTC,CATSYGTSGGKDGANVLTF
TRBV10-3,TRBJ1-2,NA,NA,TGTGCCATCAGTGAGTTTCCCCAAGGCTACACCTTC,CAISEFPQGYTF